The present entry profiles one TCR beta chain with its context. Its specificity is not known. PCR involved 60 Vbeta and 13 Jbeta primers. Sequencing used immunoSEQ multiplex PCR; TCRdb keeps in-frame clones, though not all of them. The table has under 200,000 clones, approximately 80% seen once. Germline V gives CDR1 MNHEY, CDR2 SMNVEV (reference sequence). The V gene lost 7 bases and the J gene lost 2 bases, with 13 bases spanning the gap. The length of the CDR3 is 14 residues. The data derive from a study of cytomegalovirus exposure and HLA in healthy donors. Study-wide results and limits: TCR beta chains numbering under 200 were designated cytomegalovirus-associated. There were some V segments, including TRBV6-2 and TRBV6-3, excluded as indistinguishable. As was reported, the HLA-A and HLA-B alleles of most subjects were accurately predicted from TCR beta sequences. Fewer N-insertions (relative to the approximately 670-donor mean) were reportedly seen in an Asian-associated ancestry cluster in a later analysis.

Sample: PBMCs. This chain connects TRBV27 to TRBJ2-3, with a tentative D call TRBD2 (6 bases). The receptor was isolated from a male donor in good health and CMV-seropositive. The CDR3: CASTRGYLTDTQYF. The CDR3 bases are TGTGCCAGCACCCGGGGGTACCTCACAGATACGCAGTATTTT.